This entry is about one TCR beta chain. In the same sample, other DNA sequences code for this CDR3. Sequencing was performed with immunoSEQ multiplex PCR; in TCRdb, only in-frame clones are kept and a portion is missing. Of 240,000 or so clones listed, 60% to 75% are singletons. The data originate from a study of blood T cell repertoires in COVID-19. Looking at the study overall: Material from acute and convalescent COVID-19 was sourced from the United States, Italy and Spain.

The CDR3 contains 16 residues. V shed 1 base and J shed 2 bases, with 14 bases lying between them. The germline CDR1 and CDR2 sequences are LGHNA and YSLEER. V and J are TRBV4-3 and TRBJ1-1; D gene unclear. The clonotype originates from an elderly woman with acute or convalescent COVID-19. The sequenced material came from peripheral blood. The CDR3 protein is CASSQGRGGRNTEAFF. CDR3 bases: TGCGCCAGCAGCCAAGGAAGAGGAGGGAGAAACACTGAAGCTTTCTTT.